This T cell receptor (beta chain) originates from a study of T cell responses to AZD1222 COVID-19 vaccine (dated by TCRdb to the early 2020s). For the wider study: AZD1222 recipients whose second dose came at about 4 weeks and those whose second dose came at about 12 weeks were combined into one group, since spike-specific TCR depth and breadth did not differ between the two schedules. Trial participants were enrolled into age subgroups of 18-55, 56-69 and 70-plus years, which contained around 150, 29 and 61 TCR-sequenced participants, respectively. TCR sequencing was performed for about 240 trial participants, of whom roughly 200 were given two doses of AZD1222 and around 25 were given two doses of MenACWY control vaccine.

The time point label on this specimen signifies: baseline before first vaccination. Vaccinee samples were obtained from the UK trials COV001 and COV002, which included a single-blind randomized controlled phase 2/3 trial of AZD1222 (ChAdOx1 nCoV-19) in healthy adults. For TCRbeta chain sequencing, PBMC samples from trial participants were taken at day 0 and at day 28 after the second dose. The CDR3 regions of human TCRbeta chains were analyzed by immunosequencing. Under the source paper's analysis protocol: Repertoire TCRs were checked for matches against a reference library of SARS-CoV-2-specific TCRs that had been generated using the MIRA antigen-specificity platform. Breadth meant the fraction of unique TCRs that were SARS-CoV-2-associated, whereas depth meant the fraction of total T cells that were SARS-CoV-2-associated. Using the MIRA data, every spike-specific TCR was mapped to the spike region that the TCR reacted to and assigned to either a CD4 or a CD8 class. Log10-transformed breadth and depth values were compared by one-way ANOVA with Sidak's multiple comparisons tests. TCRdb mirrors the immuneACCESS table, restricted to in-frame sequences. Some clones are absent from its copies; in checked studies, under half trace to an unresolved V gene, and the reason for the others is unknown. That table supplies the V and J calls and clone size; D and trimming were determined from the DNA. The table for this sample lists 140,000 or so clones; 90% to 95% of them were counted only once. The ten largest clones capture under 2% of the sample.

As to this clone: What antigen it recognizes has not been identified. No qualities accompany the bases; no much larger clone lies one base away.

Summary of the overall study and its limitations: Reportedly, almost half of the unique spike-specific TCRs recognized epitopes lying outside the regions that are mutated in the B.1.351 and B.1.1.7 variants. Only five or six AZD1222 recipients were SARS-CoV-2 seropositive at baseline, limiting conclusions about previously exposed vaccinees. The 56-69-year group was small, and its depth increase did not reach significance, likely because of low power. Participants were mostly white British and included more females than males, and it was suggested by the authors that clonal diversity may have been underestimated. Spike-specific TCR breadth and depth rose significantly after two AZD1222 doses compared with day 0 and with MenACWY recipients. The vaccine-associated CD4 TCRs covered the entire spike protein, and the dominant responses fell in regions 160-218 and 743-854. Because no samples from the day 14 peak response were available, repertoires could be characterized only after the peak T cell response.

The source of this sequence is an adult in good health. The sample consisted of peripheral blood, taken on day 0 of AZD1222 vaccination.

The nucleotide sequence reads as follows: TGTGCCAGCAGCTTAAGCTCTAGATCCTACAATGAGCAGTTCTTC. This yields the protein CASSLSSRSYNEQFF. The receptor chain draws on TRBV7-6 and TRBJ2-1, with no confident D gene call. The germline V gene encodes CDR1 SGHVS and CDR2 FNYEAQ. The CDR3 spans 15 residues, from the cysteine through the phenylalanine. Kept here is only the CDR3 DNA, which spans 45 bases and is read in frame from base 1. Trimming at the junction amounts to 2 bases on V and 1 base on J, and the germline ends lie 9 bases apart.